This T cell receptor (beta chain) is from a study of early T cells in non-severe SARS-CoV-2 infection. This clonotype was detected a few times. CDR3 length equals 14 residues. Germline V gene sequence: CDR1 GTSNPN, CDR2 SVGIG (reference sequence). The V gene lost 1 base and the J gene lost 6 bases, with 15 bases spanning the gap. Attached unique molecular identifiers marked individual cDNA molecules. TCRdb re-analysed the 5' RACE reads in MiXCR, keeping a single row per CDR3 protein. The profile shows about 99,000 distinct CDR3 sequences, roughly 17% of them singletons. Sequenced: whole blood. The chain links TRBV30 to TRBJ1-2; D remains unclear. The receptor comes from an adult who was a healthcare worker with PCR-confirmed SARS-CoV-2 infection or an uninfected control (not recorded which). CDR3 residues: CAWSAPGSRNGYTF. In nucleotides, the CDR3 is TGTGCCTGGAGTGCACCCGGGTCGAGAAATGGCTACACCTTC.